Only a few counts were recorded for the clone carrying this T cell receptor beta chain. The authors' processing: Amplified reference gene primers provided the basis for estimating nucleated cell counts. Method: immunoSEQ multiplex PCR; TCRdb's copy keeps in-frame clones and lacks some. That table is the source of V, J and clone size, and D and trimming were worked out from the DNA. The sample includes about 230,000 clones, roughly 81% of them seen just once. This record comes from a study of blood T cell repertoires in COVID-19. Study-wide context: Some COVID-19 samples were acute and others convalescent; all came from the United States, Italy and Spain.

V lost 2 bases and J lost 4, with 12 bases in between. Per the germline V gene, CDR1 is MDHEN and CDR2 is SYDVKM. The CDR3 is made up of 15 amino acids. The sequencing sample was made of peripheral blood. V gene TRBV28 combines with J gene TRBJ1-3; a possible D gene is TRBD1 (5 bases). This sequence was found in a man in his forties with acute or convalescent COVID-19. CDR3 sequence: CASSLEGRMGNTIYF. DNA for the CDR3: TGTGCCAGCAGTTTAGAGGGGAGGATGGGAAACACCATATATTTT.